Listed here is a single T cell receptor (beta chain). What it binds is unknown. Assay: immunoSEQ multiplex PCR; the TCRdb copy retains only in-frame clones and omits some. The profile shows approximately 37,000 clones, roughly 66% of them singletons. This sample is drawn from a study of vaccination effects on CD4 cells after COVID-19. After expansion with viral peptide pools in the ViraFEST assay, antigen-specific CD4+ T cells were sequenced. When around 10 days of culture had elapsed, CD4+ T cells were isolated. The individual was infected with SARS-CoV-2 between March and December 2020, as confirmed by PCR. Germline lookup yields CDR1 SGDLS and CDR2 YYNGEE. Trimming shortened V by 6 bases and J by 2 bases, and 8 bases separated the two germline ends. CDR3 length: 12 residues.

The TCR originated in a human donor who had a prior SARS-CoV-2 infection. The sample in question was CD4+ T cells from PBMCs cultured with a peptide pool, obtained before COVID-19 vaccination. This sequence joins TRBV9 and TRBJ1-2, with D uncertain. CDR3 bases: TGTGCCAGCAACCAACTGAACTATGGCTACACCTTC. This sequence encodes CASNQLNYGYTF.